This T cell receptor (beta chain) came from a study of blood T cells in healthy people across ages. This clonotype was seen more than once but under ten times. Trimming took 5 bases from V and 8 from J, leaving 21 bases between them. The CDR3 runs to 16 residues. Through a sample-barcoded 5' primer and a J-beta primer mix, a second PCR was run for about 6 to 12 cycles. TCRdb independently ran MiXCR on the 5' RACE reads; one entry per CDR3 protein. The sample holds approximately 730,000 distinct CDR3 sequences, 43% seen once. The gene calls are TRBV12-3 or TRBV12-4 and TRBJ1-4; TRBD1 might be the D (5 bases). Input material: blood. This sequence originates from a woman aged 55-75 years in good health. The CDR3 protein is CASSPDRGPGKEKLFF. In DNA, the CDR3 is TGTGCCAGCAGTCCTGACCGGGGACCCGGCAAGGAAAAACTGTTTTTT.